The 21 T cell receptor beta chains below come from one sample, sequenced in a study of cytomegalovirus exposure and HLA in healthy donors. The primer mix had 60 Vbeta and 13 Jbeta primers. Method: immunoSEQ multiplex PCR; TCRdb's copy keeps in-frame clones and lacks some. The sample yields about 110,000 clones, 65% to 80% seen once. Sequencing input: PBMCs. The origin of the receptors is a woman in her thirties or forties in good health and CMV-seronegative.

The CDR3 DNA reads TGTGCCAGCAGCCCCCGCTGGAGCTCTGGGGCCAACGTCCTGACTTTC. Translated, it gives CASSPRWSSGANVLTF. The J gene is TRBJ2-6, the V gene TRBV9, with D unclear. Trimming removed 4 bases at V and 0 bases at J, with 11 bases between. CDR1 and CDR2 from the germline V gene are SGDLS and YYNGEE. The length of the CDR3 is 16 residues.

This chain uses TRBV6-5 with TRBJ1-1, with D perhaps matching TRBD1 (6 bases). There are 15 residues in the CDR3. Germline CDR1 is MNHEY and CDR2 is SVGAGI. V was trimmed by 6 bases and J by 6 bases, leaving 20 bases between them. CDR3 residues: CASRNTGLGDAEAFF. DNA of the CDR3: TGTGCCAGCAGGAACACAGGGCTCGGCGACGCTGAAGCTTTCTTT.

For this clone: At one of its ends the junction is not consistent with the germline gene, which may arise from a read error. In the same sample, other DNA sequences code for this CDR3. This chain uses TRBV5-6 with TRBJ2-6; 7 bases fit TRBD1. The CDR3 runs to 19 residues. Germline CDR1 and CDR2: SGHDT and YYEEEE. CDR3 sequence: CASSRIPGQLSSGANVLTF. The CDR3 bases are TGCGCCAGCAGCCGTATACCGGGACAGCTGAGCTCTGGGGCCAACGTCCTGACTTTC.

The rearrangement uses TRBV28 and TRBJ2-2; 7 bases match TRBD2. Looked up from germline, CDR1 is MDHEN and CDR2 is SYDVKM. V lost 4 bases, J lost 5 bases, and 10 bases stayed unmatched. This CDR3 has 16 residues. The CDR3 is CASSSSGEDLTGELFF. The CDR3, as DNA: TGTGCCAGCAGTTCGAGCGGGGAAGATCTAACCGGGGAGCTGTTTTTT.

Only a few counts were recorded for this clone. The chain carries TRBV4-2 and TRBJ2-1; 7 nucleotides line up with TRBD2. V lost 5 bases to trimming and J lost 4 bases; unmatched junction nucleotides: 11. The CDR3 has 16 residues. CDR1 is LGHNA and CDR2 is YNFKEQ in the germline V gene. The CDR3 sequence is CASSSNKGGSYNEQFF. CDR3 coding DNA: TGTGCCAGCAGCTCAAACAAGGGCGGGAGTTACAATGAGCAGTTCTTC.

This rearrangement joins TRBV28 to TRBJ2-7; 10 positions agree with TRBD1. CDR3 length equals 14 residues. The ends lost 4 bases at V and 5 bases at J; junction bases unmatched: 5. Germline V gene sequence: CDR1 MDHEN, CDR2 SYDVKM. The CDR3 DNA reads TGTGCCAGCAGTTCGGGACAGGGGCCCGACGAGCAGTACTTC. It translates to CASSSGQGPDEQYF.

This rearrangement joins TRBV28 to TRBJ2-6; a weak D match, TRBD1 (5 bases). Trimming shortened V by 6 bases and J by 4 bases, and 25 bases separated the two germline ends. CDR1 is MDHEN, CDR2 SYDVKM, per germline. The CDR3 totals 19 residues. The CDR3: CASSSPAVQAGSGANVLTF. The CDR3 DNA reads as TGTGCCAGCAGCTCCCCCGCGGTGCAGGCAGGGTCAGGGGCCAACGTCCTGACTTTC.

The chain joins TRBV6-4 to TRBJ2-3, with D maybe TRBD2 (6 bases). The germline gives CDR1 MRHNA, CDR2 SNTAGT. The CDR3 consists of 15 residues. Trimming pared 2 bases from V and 2 bases from J, leaving 11 bases between. CDR3: CASSDGRETTDTQYF. Here the CDR3 DNA reads TGTGCCAGCAGTGACGGACGGGAGACCACAGATACGCAGTATTTT.

V gene TRBV4-1 combines with J gene TRBJ2-1, with D possibly being TRBD1 (5 bases). V was pared by 1 base and J by 0 bases, with 10 bases between. CDR3 length: 16 amino acids. In germline, CDR1 is MGHRA, CDR2 YSYEKL. The CDR3 protein is CASSQVDIISYNEQFF. The CDR3 nucleotides read TGCGCCAGCAGCCAAGTGGACATCATCTCCTACAATGAGCAGTTCTTC.

The chain joins TRBV28 to TRBJ2-7; D gene unclear. Germline CDR1 MDHEN, CDR2 SYDVKM. The CDR3 is 13 amino acids. Between the trimmed V and J ends, which lost 6 bases and 2 bases, there was a span of 11 bases. The CDR3 protein is CASRTAPTYEQYF. The DNA of the CDR3 is TGTGCCAGCAGAACTGCGCCAACCTACGAGCAGTACTTC.

V and J are TRBV9 and TRBJ2-1; 7 positions match TRBD2. Trimming removed 3 bases from V and 5 bases from J; junction bases left unmatched: 14. Germline CDR1 SGDLS, CDR2 YYNGEE. This CDR3 spans 17 amino acids. Written as DNA, the CDR3 is TGTGCCAGCAGCGATGGCTCCGGACTAGGATTCCACAATGAGCAGTTCTTC. Translated, it gives CASSDGSGLGFHNEQFF.

In its sample, this clone was seen once. This sequence joins TRBV12-2 and TRBJ2-5; the table names TRBD2, a call not compared with the DNA. TRBV12-2 is noted as a pseudogene. This CDR3 comprises 17 residues. In nucleotides, the CDR3 is TGTGCAAGTCGCTTAGTCAAGGGGAGGGCTAGCGAAGAGACCCAGTACTTC. The encoded protein is CASRLVKGRASEETQYF.

The chain uses TRBV11-2 and TRBJ2-1, with 8 nucleotides matching TRBD2. This CDR3 spans 14 amino acids. Germline CDR1 reads SGHAT; CDR2 reads FQNNGV. V trimming: 0 bases; J trimming: 9 bases; junction bases outside the gene matches: 4. CDR3 sequence: CASSLDGLAAEQFF. As DNA, the CDR3 is TGTGCCAGCAGCTTAGATGGACTAGCCGCTGAGCAGTTCTTC.

CDR3 nucleotide sequence: TGTGCCAGCAGTCCGACCGGGGACTATGTCTACGAGCAGTACTTC. Its translation: CASSPTGDYVYEQYF. V gene TRBV6-6 combines with J gene TRBJ2-7; 7 bases map to TRBD2. The CDR3 is 15 residues long. V shed 5 bases, J shed 3 bases, and the junction held 10 bases outside the gene matches. Germline values: CDR1 MNHNY, CDR2 SVGAGI (reference sequence).

This clone turned up a few times. The gene calls are TRBV7-2 and TRBJ2-7, with D hard to call. V was pared by 1 base and J by 2 bases, with 6 bases between. This CDR3 is built from 13 residues. Per germline, CDR1 SGHTA and CDR2 FQGNSA. CDR3: CASSLVRAYEQYF. In nucleotides, the CDR3 is TGTGCCAGCAGCTTAGTCCGAGCCTACGAGCAGTACTTC. The full variable domain, its missing parts supplied by reference TRBV7-2 and TRBJ2-7, is GAGVSQSPSNKVTEKGKDVELRCDPISGHTALYWYRQSLGQGLEFLIYFQGNSAPDKSGLPSDRFSAERTGGSVSTLTIQRTQQEDSAVYLCASSLVRAYEQYFGPGTRLTVT.

This rearrangement joins TRBV5-4 to TRBJ2-7, with 10 positions matching TRBD1. V shed 4 bases and J 4 bases; nucleotides not matched to a gene: 8. The length of the CDR3 is 15 residues. CDR1 and CDR2 from the germline V gene are SGHNT and YYREEE (reference sequence). The CDR3 nucleotides read TGTGCCAGCAGCCTAGGGACAGGGGTGAGGTACGAGCAGTACTTC. It translates to CASSLGTGVRYEQYF.

CDR3 protein: CASSTSGTGPREQYF. The CDR3 region has the DNA TGTGCCAGCAGTACTTCCGGGACAGGCCCCCGCGAGCAGTACTTC. The chain is built from TRBV6-6 and TRBJ2-7; 8 bases are a match to TRBD1. The CDR3 loop spans 15 amino acids. V dropped 5 bases and J dropped 6; count of bases not matched to a gene: 12. CDR1 is MNHNY, CDR2 SVGAGI, per germline (reference sequence).

CDR3 bases: TGTGCCAGCAGCCGGACTGTCGCGACAGGGTATGGCTACGAGCAGTACTTC. This gives the protein CASSRTVATGYGYEQYF. V and J are TRBV7-8 and TRBJ2-7, with 7 bases lining up with TRBD1. Losses at the gene ends were 5 bases for V and 3 bases for J; bases not matched to a gene: 16. The germline V gene has CDR1 SGHVS and CDR2 FQNEAQ. The CDR3 runs 17 residues.

V is TRBV4-3 and J is TRBJ2-7; D is possibly TRBD1 (7 bases). With 4 bases removed from V and 5 bases from J, the gap between germline ends came to 15 bases. Germline CDR1 LGHNA, CDR2 YSLEER. The CDR3 runs 14 residues. The CDR3 loop reads CASSPSGGWHEQYF. The CDR3 DNA reads TGCGCCAGCAGCCCGTCAGGGGGGTGGCACGAGCAGTACTTC.

The gene calls are TRBV19 and TRBJ1-1; the D is unclear. This CDR3 has 13 amino acids. CDR1 is LNHDA and CDR2 is SQIVND in the germline V gene (reference sequence). Trimming pared 1 base from V and 7 bases from J, leaving 10 bases between. The CDR3 reads CASSIVRSGEAFF. For the CDR3, the DNA is TGTGCCAGTAGTATAGTCCGGAGTGGTGAAGCTTTCTTT.

The V gene is TRBV7-7, the J gene TRBJ2-1; 12 nucleotides line up with TRBD2. The ends lost 5 bases at V and 3 bases at J; junction bases unmatched: 8. The CDR3 is 17 amino acids. Germline CDR1 SSHAT, CDR2 FNYEAQ (reference sequence). The CDR3 coding sequence is TGTGCCAGCAGCCCCACTAGCGGGGGGATTCGCTACAATGAGCAGTTCTTC. The encoded protein is CASSPTSGGIRYNEQFF.